This T cell receptor beta chain derives from a study of T-cell reconstitution after alpha-beta-depleted transplantation in children. Notes on the study in general: Where alpha-beta T cells came from about two months after transplant was reportedly several hundred expanded graft clones. Diversity and T-cell counts at one year after transplant derived mostly from new T cells. Surviving recipient T cells and thymic progenitors underlay high day-60 TCRbeta diversity in some patients.

This clonotype was counted between two and nine times. Its specificity is unknown. The CDR3 extends over 15 amino acids. V gave up 3 bases and J gave up 4 bases; unmatched junction bases: 2. CDR1 SGHRS and CDR2 YFSETQ come from the germline V gene. Unique molecular identifiers were incorporated when the TCRbeta library was constructed. Each CDR3 protein is one row after TCRdb ran MiXCR on the PCR reads. The table records about 580,000 distinct CDR3 sequences, roughly 24% of them present only once. The chain is built from TRBV5-1 and TRBJ2-1; TRBD2 agrees at 12 bases. This clonotype was obtained from a boy in the first two years of life who had a stem cell transplant for acute myeloid leukemia, so the T cells may come from the graft donor. Sequenced here: PBMCs, mostly from graft donor cells, sampled 360 days after TCRalphabeta/CD19-depleted stem cell transplant. Here the CDR3 DNA reads TGCGCCAGCAGCTGGACTAGCGGGACATACAATGAGCAGTTCTTC. Its translation: CASSWTSGTYNEQFF.